This T cell receptor (beta chain) emerged from a study of T cell responses to AZD1222 COVID-19 vaccine (dated by TCRdb to the early 2020s). Regarding the research as a whole: AZD1222 recipients given second doses at about 4 weeks or at about 12 weeks were pooled, since spike-specific TCR depth and breadth were not found to differ between the two schedules. TCR sequencing was performed for roughly 250 trial participants, of whom around 200 were given two doses of AZD1222 and approximately 25 were given two doses of MenACWY control vaccine. Enrollment into the trials was organized by age into subgroups of 18-55, 56-69 and 70-plus years, and those subgroups contained approximately 150, 30 and 60 TCR-sequenced participants, respectively. Results the study describes overall, beyond this receptor: Conclusions about previously exposed vaccinees are limited, since just 5 to 7 AZD1222 recipients were seropositive for SARS-CoV-2 at baseline. Spike-specific TCR breadth and depth rose significantly after two AZD1222 doses compared with day 0 and with MenACWY recipients. No day 14 peak-response samples were available, so repertoires were characterized only after the peak T cell response. In the small 56-69-year group, the increase in depth fell short of significance, most likely because of low power. Vaccine-associated CD4 TCRs spanned the whole spike protein, with dominant responses in regions 160-218 and 743-854. Epitopes outside the regions mutated in the B.1.351 and B.1.1.7 variants were reportedly recognized by nearly half of the unique spike-specific TCRs. Participants were mostly white British, with more females than males. The authors suggested clonal diversity may have been underestimated.

To note about this clone: The target of this receptor is not known. Base qualities were left out, and no much larger clone turns up one base away.

The CDR3 regions of human TCRbeta chains were analyzed by immunosequencing. The original pipeline was this. TCRs in the repertoires were matched against a reference library of SARS-CoV-2-specific TCRs that had been generated with the MIRA antigen-specificity platform. Breadth was defined as the fraction of unique TCRs that were SARS-CoV-2-associated, and depth was defined as the fraction of total T cells that were SARS-CoV-2-associated. Using the MIRA data, each spike-specific TCR was assigned both to the spike region to which the TCR was reactive and to a CD4 or CD8 class. Log10-transformed breadth and depth values were compared by one-way ANOVA with Sidak's multiple comparisons tests. The table was pulled from immuneACCESS by TCRdb, which kept in-frame rearrangements only. Such tables lose some clones; where checked, under half of the loss comes from unresolved V genes, and the rest has no known cause. The D gene and trimming were derived from the DNA, and the V and J assignments and clone size from that table. The sample data list roughly 120,000 clones, and around nine tenths of these were observed just once. 7.5% to 9.5% of the sample lies in the top ten.

CDR1 SQVTM and CDR2 ANQGSEA were looked up in the germline V gene. Compared with germline, V lacks 7 bases and J lacks 8 bases; bases without a gene match: 7. The CDR3 runs 11 amino acids, cysteine and phenylalanine included. Left in the record is the CDR3 DNA by itself, 33 bases read in frame from the first base. Read against the paper, the sample's time point label means: baseline before first vaccination. Samples from vaccinated people were obtained from the UK trials COV001 and COV002, which included a single-blind randomized controlled phase 2/3 trial of AZD1222 (ChAdOx1 nCoV-19) in healthy adults. For TCRbeta chain sequencing, PBMC samples were collected from trial participants at day 0 and at day 28 after the second dose.

The chain is made from TRBV29-1 and TRBJ1-1; 7 junctional bases match TRBD1. Sequencing was performed on peripheral blood, taken on day 0 of AZD1222 vaccination. The source of this sequence is an adult in good health. CDR3 region: CSGDRQGEAFF. The sequenced DNA is TGCAGCGGGGACCGACAGGGAGAAGCTTTCTTT.